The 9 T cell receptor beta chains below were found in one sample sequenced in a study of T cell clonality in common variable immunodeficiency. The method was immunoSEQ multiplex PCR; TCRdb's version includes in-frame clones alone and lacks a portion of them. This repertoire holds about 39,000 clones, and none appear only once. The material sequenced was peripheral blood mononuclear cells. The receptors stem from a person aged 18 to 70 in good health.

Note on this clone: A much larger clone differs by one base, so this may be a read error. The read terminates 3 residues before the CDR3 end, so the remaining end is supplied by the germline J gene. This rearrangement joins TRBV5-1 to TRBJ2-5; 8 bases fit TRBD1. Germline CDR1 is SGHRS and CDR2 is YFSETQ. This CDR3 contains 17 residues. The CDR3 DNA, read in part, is TGCGCCAGCAGCTCCACCCTGAGACAGGGGTCCACAGATACC. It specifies CASSSTLRQGSTDT. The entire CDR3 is CASSSTLRQGSTDTQYF.

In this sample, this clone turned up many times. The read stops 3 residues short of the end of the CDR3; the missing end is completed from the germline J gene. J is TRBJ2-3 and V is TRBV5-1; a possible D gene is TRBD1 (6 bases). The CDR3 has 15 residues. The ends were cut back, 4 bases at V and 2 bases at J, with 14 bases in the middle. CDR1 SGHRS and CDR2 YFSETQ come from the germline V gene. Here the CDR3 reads CASSPGHTNTDTQYF. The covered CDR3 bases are TGCGCCAGCAGCCCGGGACACACCAACACAGATACG.

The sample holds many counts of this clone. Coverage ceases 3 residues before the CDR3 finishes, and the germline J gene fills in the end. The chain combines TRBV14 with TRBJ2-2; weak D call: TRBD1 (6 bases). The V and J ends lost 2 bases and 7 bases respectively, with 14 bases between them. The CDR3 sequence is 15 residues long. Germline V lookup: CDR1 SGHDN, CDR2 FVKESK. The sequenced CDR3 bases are TGTGCCAGCAGCCAACAGGGGCTCGGGGACGGGGAG. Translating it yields CASSQQGLGDGE. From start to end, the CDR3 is CASSQQGLGDGELFF.

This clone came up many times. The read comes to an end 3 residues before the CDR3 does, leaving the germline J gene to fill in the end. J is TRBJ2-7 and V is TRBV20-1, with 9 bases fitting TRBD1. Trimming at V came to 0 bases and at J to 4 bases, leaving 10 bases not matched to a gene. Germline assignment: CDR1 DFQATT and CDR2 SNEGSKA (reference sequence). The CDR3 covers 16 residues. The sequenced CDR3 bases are TGCAGTGCTAGAGACTCAAGACAGGGGGAATATTACGAG. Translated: CSARDSRQGEYYE. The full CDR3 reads CSARDSRQGEYYEQYF.

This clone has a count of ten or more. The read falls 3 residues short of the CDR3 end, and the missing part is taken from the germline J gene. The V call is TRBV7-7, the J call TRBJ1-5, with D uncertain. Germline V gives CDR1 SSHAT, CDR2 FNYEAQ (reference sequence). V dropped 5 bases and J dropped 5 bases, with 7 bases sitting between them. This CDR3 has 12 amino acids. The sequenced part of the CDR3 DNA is TGTGCCAGCAGCCCAGTGGATCAGCCC. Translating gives CASSPVDQP. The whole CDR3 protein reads CASSPVDQPQHF.

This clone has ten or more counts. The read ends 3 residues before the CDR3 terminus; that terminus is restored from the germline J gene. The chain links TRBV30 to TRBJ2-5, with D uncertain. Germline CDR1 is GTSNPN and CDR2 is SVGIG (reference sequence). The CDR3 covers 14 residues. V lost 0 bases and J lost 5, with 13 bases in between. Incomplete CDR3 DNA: TGTGCCTGGAGTGTAGCGACGGGTTTGGAGACC. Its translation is CAWSVATGLET. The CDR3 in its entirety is CAWSVATGLETQYF.

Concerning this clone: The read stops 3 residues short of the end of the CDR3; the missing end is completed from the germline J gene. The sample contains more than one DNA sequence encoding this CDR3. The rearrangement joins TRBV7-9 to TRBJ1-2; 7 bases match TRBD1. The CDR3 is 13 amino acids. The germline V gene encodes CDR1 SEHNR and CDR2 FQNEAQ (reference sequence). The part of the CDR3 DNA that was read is TGTGCCAGCAGCCCACTACAGGGGCTTGGA. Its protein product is CASSPLQGLG. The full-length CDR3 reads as CASSPLQGLGYTF.

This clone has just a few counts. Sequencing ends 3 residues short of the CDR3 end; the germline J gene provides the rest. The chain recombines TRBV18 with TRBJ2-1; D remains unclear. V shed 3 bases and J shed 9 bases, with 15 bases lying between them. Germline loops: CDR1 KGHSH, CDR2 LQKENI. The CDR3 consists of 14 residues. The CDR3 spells CASSPRNDLGEQFF. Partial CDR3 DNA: TGTGCCAGCTCACCGCGGAACGATCTCGGTGAG.

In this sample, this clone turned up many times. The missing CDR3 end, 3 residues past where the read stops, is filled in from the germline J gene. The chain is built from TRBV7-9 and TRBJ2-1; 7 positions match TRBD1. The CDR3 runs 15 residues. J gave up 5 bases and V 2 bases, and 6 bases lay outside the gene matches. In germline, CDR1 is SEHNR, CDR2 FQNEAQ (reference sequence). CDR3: CASSLKQGFNNEQFF. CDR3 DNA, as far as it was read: TGTGCCAGCAGCTTAAAACAGGGGTTCAACAATGAG.